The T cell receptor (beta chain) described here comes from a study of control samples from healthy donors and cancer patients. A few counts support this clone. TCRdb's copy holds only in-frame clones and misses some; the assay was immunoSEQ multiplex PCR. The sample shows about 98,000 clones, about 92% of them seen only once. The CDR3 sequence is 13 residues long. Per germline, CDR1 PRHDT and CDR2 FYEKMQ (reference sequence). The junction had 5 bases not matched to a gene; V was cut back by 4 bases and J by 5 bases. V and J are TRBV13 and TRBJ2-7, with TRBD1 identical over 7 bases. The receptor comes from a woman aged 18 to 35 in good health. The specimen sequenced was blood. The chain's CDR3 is CASSSSGGDEQYF. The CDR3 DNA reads TGTGCCAGCAGCTCGTCAGGGGGAGACGAGCAGTACTTC.